What follows describes a single T cell receptor (beta chain). The assay was immunoSEQ multiplex PCR, and TCRdb's table has in-frame clones only and misses some. The sample comprises 75,000 to 95,000 clones, about 90% of which are singletons, and around 0.51% rests with the top ten. This entry comes from a study of OX40 agonist ivuxolimab in advanced cancers. About the study: Of mixed ages from about 20 to 85 and averaging about 56 years, the group was just under 85% male. Previous treatment with anti-PD-1, anti-PD-L1 or anti-CTLA-4 therapy was allowed; about 44% had received some.

Germline CDR1 and CDR2: SGDLS and YYNGEE. There are 15 residues in the CDR3. V was shortened by 6 bases and J by 0 bases, with 16 bases between the two germline ends. The sequence was collected from an adult with an advanced solid tumor such as melanoma, head and neck, liver or kidney cancer. The J gene is TRBJ2-7, the V gene TRBV9; D is possibly TRBD2 (6 bases). The material sequenced was CD4+ or CD8+ T cells sorted from blood, taken in a trial of the OX40 agonist ivuxolimab. The CDR3: CASIHTRENSYEQYF. The CDR3 coding sequence is TGTGCCAGCATCCACACCCGGGAGAACTCCTACGAGCAGTACTTC. Full variable domain (rest looked up from reference TRBV9 and TRBJ2-7): DSGVTQTPKHLITATGQRVTLRCSPRSGDLSVYWYQQSLDQGLQFLIQYYNGEERAKGNILERFSAQQFPDLHSELNLSSLELGDSALYFCASIHTRENSYEQYFGPGTRLTVT.